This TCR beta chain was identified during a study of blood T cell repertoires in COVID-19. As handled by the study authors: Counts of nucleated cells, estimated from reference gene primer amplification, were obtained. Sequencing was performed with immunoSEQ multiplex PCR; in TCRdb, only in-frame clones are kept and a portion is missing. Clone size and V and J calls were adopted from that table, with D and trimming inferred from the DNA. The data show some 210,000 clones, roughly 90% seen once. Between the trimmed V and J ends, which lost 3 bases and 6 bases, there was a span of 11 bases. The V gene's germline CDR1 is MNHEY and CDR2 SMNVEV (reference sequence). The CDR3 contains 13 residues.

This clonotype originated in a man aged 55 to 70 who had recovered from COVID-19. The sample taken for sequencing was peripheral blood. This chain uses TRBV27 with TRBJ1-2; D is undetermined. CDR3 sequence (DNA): TGTGCCAGCAGTTTGGCGGGGTGGGATGGCTACACCTTC. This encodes CASSLAGWDGYTF.